This TCR beta chain derives from a study of T cells in Graves' hyperthyroidism and ophthalmopathy. TCR beta CDR3 regions were amplified from RNA transcripts. First-round RT-PCR targeting the TCR CDR3 was performed with the HTBI primer set. TCRdb redid the calling of the multiplex PCR reads with MiXCR, one entry per CDR3 protein. This sample has around 690,000 distinct CDR3 sequences, with around 21% found just once. Whole-study findings and limits: Stable hyperthyroidism and ophthalmopathy were separated using 13 V-J signatures.

The CDR3 extends over 14 amino acids. Germline V gives CDR1 SGHTA, CDR2 FQGNSA. Trimming took off 5 bases at V and 7 bases at J, with 17 bases between the two ends. This clonotype was picked up many times. No antigen is known for it. The rearrangement joins TRBV7-2 to TRBJ2-5, with D perhaps assigned TRBD1 or TRBD2 (5 bases each). This receptor was obtained from a man younger than 45 with Graves' ophthalmopathy. Sequenced sample: blood. The CDR3 coding sequence is TGTGCCAGCAGCCGAGGGGACGGTGCGGGGACCCAGTACTTC. As protein: CASSRGDGAGTQYF. The full variable domain, with the rest looked up from reference TRBV7-2 and TRBJ2-5, is GAGVSQSPSNKVTEKGKDVELRCDPISGHTALYWYRQSLGQGLEFLIYFQGNSAPDKSGLPSDRFSAERTGGSVSTLTIQRTQQEDSAVYLCASSRGDGAGTQYFGPGTRLLVL.